This TCR beta chain emerged from a study of blood T cell repertoires in COVID-19 (dated by TCRdb to 2018 to 2021). With respect to the entire study: The collaborator samples originated in the United States, Italy and Spain and spanned the acute and convalescent phases of COVID-19. The material from the prospective study consisted of cDNA or gDNA derived from T cells, B-cell-depleted T cells, or PBMCs. The dataset comprised deeply sampled blood TCRbeta repertoires from subjects exposed to, actively infected with, or recovered from COVID-19. The repertoires were released in a freely available public database intended as a resource for research on the immune response to SARS-CoV-2. The samples were drawn from the first 160 participants of the ongoing ImmuneRACE study and from 950 to 1,500 subjects provided by 6 global collaborators. A de-identified subject ID, COVID-19 status, age in years and sex were almost always included in the sample metadata. Where available, HLA class I and class II types were taken from metadata supplied by the sample provider and were not determined by assay-based typing.

Notes on this clone: This clone's antigen is unknown. Qualities for individual bases were not recorded, and no much larger clone is one base off.

Whole blood was collected in K2EDTA tubes by collaborating institutions according to the institutions' own protocols. For TCRbeta analysis, collaborator samples were shipped as frozen whole blood, as isolated PBMCs, or as DNA extracted from either sample type. Results and caveats for the whole study, not just this receptor: The quantity of clinical and demographic metadata differed by source and by participant and was supplied without curation.

TCRbeta CDR3 regions were amplified from genomic DNA by means of the immunoSEQ Assay, a bias-controlled multiplex PCR. Per the authors' processing: Within the assay, amplification of reference gene primers was used to estimate how many nucleated cells each sample contained. To quantify the absolute abundance of each unique TCRbeta CDR3 rearrangement, sequence reads were collapsed and filtered. Productive Simpson clonality was computed per sample as the square root of Simpson's diversity index over productive rearrangements. The clones in this table, taken by TCRdb from immuneACCESS, are in-frame only. Not every clone is retained; where verified, under half of the shortfall comes from an unresolved V gene, and the cause of the rest is unknown. V and J calls and clone size follow that table, whereas D and trimming were derived from the DNA. The table for this sample lists around 120,000 clones; 85% to 90% of them were counted only once. The ten largest clones represent about 1.5% of the sample.

In the germline V gene (reference sequence), CDR1 corresponds to SEHNR and CDR2 to FQNEAQ. After removal of 7 bases from V and 2 bases from J, the junction retains 8 bases not matched to a gene. The CDR3 runs 15 residues from the cysteine to the phenylalanine. The only DNA kept is the CDR3, 45 bases in frame from the first base. The clonotype originates from a human donor in a cohort sampled during active COVID-19. This chain is built from TRBV7-9 and TRBJ2-3; 8 central bases correspond to TRBD2. Material for sequencing was peripheral blood. The DNA is TGTGCCAGCACCCGCGGGGGGCGCGCCACAGATACGCAGTATTTT. Its coded protein is CASTRGGRATDTQYF.